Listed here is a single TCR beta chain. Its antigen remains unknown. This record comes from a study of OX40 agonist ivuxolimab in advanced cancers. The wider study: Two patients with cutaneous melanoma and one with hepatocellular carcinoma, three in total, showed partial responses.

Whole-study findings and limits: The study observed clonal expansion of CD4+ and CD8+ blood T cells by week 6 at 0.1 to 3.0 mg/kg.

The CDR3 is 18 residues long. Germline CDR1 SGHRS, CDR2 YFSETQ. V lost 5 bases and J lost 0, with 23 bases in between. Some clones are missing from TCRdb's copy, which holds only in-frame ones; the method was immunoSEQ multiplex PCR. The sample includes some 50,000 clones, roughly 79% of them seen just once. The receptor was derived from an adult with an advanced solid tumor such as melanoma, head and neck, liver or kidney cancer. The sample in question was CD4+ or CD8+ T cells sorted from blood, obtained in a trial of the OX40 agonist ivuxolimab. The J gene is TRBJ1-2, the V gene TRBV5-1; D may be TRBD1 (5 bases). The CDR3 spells CASRLRLGTSLANYGYTF. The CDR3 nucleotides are TGCGCCAGCAGGCTGAGGTTAGGGACTTCGTTAGCTAACTATGGCTACACCTTC.